Listed below are T cell receptor beta chains from one sample, sequenced in a study of vaccination effects on CD4 cells after COVID-19. What these receptors recognize is not known. Profiled with immunoSEQ multiplex PCR; TCRdb holds only in-frame clones, not every one. The sample contains tens of thousands of clones, roughly 70% of which appear only once. Sequences were derived from CD4+ T cells from PBMCs cultured with HCoV-OC43 spike peptides, sampled before COVID-19 vaccination. These receptors all come from a human donor who received a COVID-19 vaccine. CDR3s include the opening cysteine and the closing phenylalanine or tryptophan. The order of the fields is CDR3 length, J gene, clone size, D gene, V gene, CDR3 DNA, CDR3 protein. D genes are given only for firm matches. Clone size appears in some rows only: once, few, many, or a class for an expanded clone.

cdr3_length: 16; j_call: TRBJ1-6; clone_size: -; d_call: TRBD1; v_call: TRBV5-1; cdr3_nt: TGCGCCAGCAGCTTGGAACCGGGACAGGGATTATCACCCCTCCACTTT; cdr3_aa: CASSLEPGQGLSPLHF
cdr3_length: 13; j_call: TRBJ1-5; clone_size: -; d_call: -; v_call: TRBV7-2; cdr3_nt: TGTGCCAGCACCCCCAACTGGGATCAGCCCCAGCATTTT; cdr3_aa: CASTPNWDQPQHF
cdr3_length: 13; j_call: TRBJ2-3; clone_size: few; d_call: -; v_call: TRBV3-1/TRBV3-2; cdr3_nt: TGTGCCAGCAGTCGACAGAGCACAGATACGCAGTATTTT; cdr3_aa: CASSRQSTDTQYF
cdr3_length: 14; j_call: TRBJ2-5; clone_size: -; d_call: -; v_call: TRBV2; cdr3_nt: TGTGCCAGCAGTGGGGACCTGTACCAAGAGACCCAGTACTTC; cdr3_aa: CASSGDLYQETQYF
cdr3_length: 16; j_call: TRBJ2-3; clone_size: once; d_call: TRBD2; v_call: TRBV9; cdr3_nt: TGTGCCAGCAGCGTAGTAGCGGGGGCCCTCACAGATACGCAGTATTTT; cdr3_aa: CASSVVAGALTDTQYF
cdr3_length: 15; j_call: TRBJ1-2; clone_size: -; d_call: -; v_call: TRBV4-1; cdr3_nt: TGCGCCAGCAGCCAAGATCCCGCAGGGAGATATGGCTACACCTTC; cdr3_aa: CASSQDPAGRYGYTF
cdr3_length: 16; j_call: TRBJ2-6; clone_size: once; d_call: -; v_call: TRBV30; cdr3_nt: TGTGCCTGGAGGACCCCCAGGCGCTCTGGGGCCAACGTCCTGACTTTC; cdr3_aa: CAWRTPRRSGANVLTF
cdr3_length: 13; j_call: TRBJ2-5; clone_size: -; d_call: -; v_call: TRBV6-5; cdr3_nt: TGTGCCGCGGAGGTATGGGGGGGCGAGACCCAGTACTTC; cdr3_aa: CAAEVWGGETQYF
cdr3_length: 18; j_call: TRBJ2-1; clone_size: -; d_call: TRBD2; v_call: TRBV5-1; cdr3_nt: TGCGCCAGCAGCGATGAGATTACTAGCGGGGACTCCTTGGATGAGCAGTTCTTC; cdr3_aa: CASSDEITSGDSLDEQFF
cdr3_length: 14; j_call: TRBJ1-1; clone_size: few; d_call: TRBD1; v_call: TRBV2; cdr3_nt: TGTGCCAGCAGTGAATTGGGACAGGCTACTGAAGCTTTCTTT; cdr3_aa: CASSELGQATEAFF
cdr3_length: 15; j_call: TRBJ2-3; clone_size: few; d_call: TRBD2; v_call: TRBV5-1; cdr3_nt: TGCGCCAGCAGGTCGGGGGGGCTTAGCACAGATACGCAGTATTTT; cdr3_aa: CASRSGGLSTDTQYF
cdr3_length: 15; j_call: TRBJ1-3; clone_size: -; d_call: -; v_call: TRBV19; cdr3_nt: TGTGCCAGTAGTATGATCTTGGCCTCTGGAAACACCATATATTTT; cdr3_aa: CASSMILASGNTIYF
cdr3_length: 15; j_call: TRBJ2-3; clone_size: -; d_call: TRBD2; v_call: TRBV27; cdr3_nt: TGTGCCAGCAGTCCGAGACTAGCGGGGGCCCCGTTTAGGTATTTT; cdr3_aa: CASSPRLAGAPFRYF
cdr3_length: 14; j_call: TRBJ1-4; clone_size: few; d_call: -; v_call: TRBV2; cdr3_nt: TGTGCCAGCAGCGTATACAGGATATACGAAAAACTGTTTTTT; cdr3_aa: CASSVYRIYEKLFF
cdr3_length: 14; j_call: TRBJ1-2; clone_size: -; d_call: -; v_call: TRBV6-5; cdr3_nt: TGTGCCAGCCGGAGGCTGATCGCTAACTATGGCTACACCTTC; cdr3_aa: CASRRLIANYGYTF
cdr3_length: 16; j_call: TRBJ2-5; clone_size: -; d_call: -; v_call: TRBV5-4; cdr3_nt: TGTGCCAGCAGCTCCCACTTGAAGGGAACCGGAGAGACCCAGTACTTC; cdr3_aa: CASSSHLKGTGETQYF
cdr3_length: 14; j_call: TRBJ1-1; clone_size: -; d_call: TRBD1; v_call: TRBV19; cdr3_nt: TGTGCCACACTCCGGACAGGAAAGAACACTGAAGCTTTCTTT; cdr3_aa: CATLRTGKNTEAFF
cdr3_length: 15; j_call: TRBJ1-3; clone_size: -; d_call: -; v_call: TRBV18; cdr3_nt: TGTGCCAGCTCACCACCTGGAGGGAATGGAAACACCATATATTTT; cdr3_aa: CASSPPGGNGNTIYF
cdr3_length: 14; j_call: TRBJ2-5; clone_size: -; d_call: -; v_call: TRBV5-1; cdr3_nt: TGCGCCAGCAGCTTGGGAGTTAGTCAAGAGACCCAGTACTTC; cdr3_aa: CASSLGVSQETQYF
cdr3_length: 12; j_call: TRBJ1-1; clone_size: few; d_call: -; v_call: TRBV10-2; cdr3_nt: TGCGCCAGCAAGACAGTGAACACTGAAGCTTTCTTT; cdr3_aa: CASKTVNTEAFF
cdr3_length: 17; j_call: TRBJ1-2; clone_size: -; d_call: TRBD1; v_call: TRBV19; cdr3_nt: TGTGCCAGTAGTCCGTCCGGGACAGGGAGATTTTCCAGTGGCTACACCTTC; cdr3_aa: CASSPSGTGRFSSGYTF
cdr3_length: 16; j_call: TRBJ2-4; clone_size: -; d_call: -; v_call: TRBV7-3; cdr3_nt: TGTGCCAGCAGCCCGGGACACCTGGGAGCCAAAAACATTCAGTACTTC; cdr3_aa: CASSPGHLGAKNIQYF
cdr3_length: 14; j_call: TRBJ1-1; clone_size: -; d_call: TRBD1; v_call: TRBV6-1; cdr3_nt: TGTGCCAGCAGGGGCGGGACAGGGAGTACTGAAGCTTTCTTT; cdr3_aa: CASRGGTGSTEAFF
cdr3_length: 15; j_call: TRBJ1-5; clone_size: once; d_call: TRBD1; v_call: TRBV2; cdr3_nt: TGTGCCAGCAGTGGGACAGGGAGAAGCAATCAGCCCCAGCATTTT; cdr3_aa: CASSGTGRSNQPQHF
cdr3_length: 14; j_call: TRBJ1-2; clone_size: -; d_call: -; v_call: TRBV29-1; cdr3_nt: TGCAGCGTTGATCGGGGGCTGGGGGAATATGGCTACACCTTC; cdr3_aa: CSVDRGLGEYGYTF
cdr3_length: 13; j_call: TRBJ1-4; clone_size: -; d_call: -; v_call: TRBV18; cdr3_nt: TGTGCCAGCCAGGGAGGGCGTAATGAAAAACTGTTTTTT; cdr3_aa: CASQGGRNEKLFF
cdr3_length: 11; j_call: TRBJ2-3; clone_size: -; d_call: -; v_call: TRBV20-1; cdr3_nt: TGCAGTGCGCCGCGGGGAAATACGCAGTATTTT; cdr3_aa: CSAPRGNTQYF
cdr3_length: 14; j_call: TRBJ1-6; clone_size: few; d_call: -; v_call: TRBV10-1; cdr3_nt: TGCGCCAGCAGTGAAGGGAGAATTAATTCACCCCTCCACTTT; cdr3_aa: CASSEGRINSPLHF
cdr3_length: 13; j_call: TRBJ1-5; clone_size: -; d_call: TRBD1; v_call: TRBV28; cdr3_nt: TGTGCCACCGGGGGGGGACAGAATCAGCCCCAGCATTTT; cdr3_aa: CATGGGQNQPQHF
cdr3_length: 14; j_call: TRBJ2-2; clone_size: -; d_call: -; v_call: TRBV5-5; cdr3_nt: TGTGCCAGCAGCTTGGGCCCAGGACCCGGGGAGCTGTTTTTT; cdr3_aa: CASSLGPGPGELFF
cdr3_length: 14; j_call: TRBJ1-6; clone_size: -; d_call: -; v_call: TRBV5-6; cdr3_nt: TGTGCCAGCAAGGAGGGCAGGGGTAATTCACCCCTCCACTTT; cdr3_aa: CASKEGRGNSPLHF
cdr3_length: 13; j_call: TRBJ2-3; clone_size: -; d_call: -; v_call: TRBV7-8; cdr3_nt: TGTGCCACGCAGAGGGGAAGCACAGATACGCAGTATTTT; cdr3_aa: CATQRGSTDTQYF
cdr3_length: 14; j_call: TRBJ2-1; clone_size: -; d_call: TRBD2; v_call: TRBV11-3; cdr3_nt: TGTGCCAGCAGCTTAGGACTAGCGGGGGTTGAGCAGTTCTTC; cdr3_aa: CASSLGLAGVEQFF
cdr3_length: 15; j_call: TRBJ1-6; clone_size: -; d_call: -; v_call: TRBV6-5; cdr3_nt: TGTGCCAGCAGTTTACGGGGGGCGATGGGTTCACCCCTCCACTTT; cdr3_aa: CASSLRGAMGSPLHF
cdr3_length: 15; j_call: TRBJ1-4; clone_size: -; d_call: -; v_call: TRBV6-6; cdr3_nt: TGTGCCAGCATCAGAGCTCGGGGAGTGGGGGAAAAACTGTTTTTT; cdr3_aa: CASIRARGVGEKLFF
cdr3_length: 10; j_call: TRBJ2-5; clone_size: -; d_call: -; v_call: TRBV5-1; cdr3_nt: TGCGCCAGCGGGGAAGAGACCCAGTACTTC; cdr3_aa: CASGEETQYF
cdr3_length: 15; j_call: TRBJ2-1; clone_size: -; d_call: -; v_call: TRBV5-1; cdr3_nt: TGCGCCAGCAGCTTGATCCAGGGGCCCCTAAATGAGCAGTTCTTC; cdr3_aa: CASSLIQGPLNEQFF
cdr3_length: 16; j_call: TRBJ2-3; clone_size: -; d_call: -; v_call: TRBV4-1; cdr3_nt: TGCGCCAGCAGCCAATCCGTTTGGCTCCGCACAGATACGCAGTATTTT; cdr3_aa: CASSQSVWLRTDTQYF